The 31 T cell receptor beta chains given below trace back to one sample, sequenced in a study of spatial heterogeneity in lung cancer. TCRdb analysed the 5' RACE reads with MiXCR anew, one entry per CDR3 protein. The repertoire includes about 38,000 distinct CDR3 sequences, 6% to 8% of them detected once, and approximately 30% sits in the top ten. Time point: sample taken at primary tumor resection. Whole RNA, isolated from tumor, nontumor lung or frozen PBMC, was sequenced without prior sorting. The sample here was PBMCs, taken at surgery. These receptors were collected from a male donor with early-stage non-small cell lung cancer.

This clonotype was seen at least ten times. The chain uses TRBV4-3 and TRBJ2-4; TRBD2 matches at 8 bases. V shed 0 bases, J shed 5 bases, and the junction held 9 bases outside the gene matches. This CDR3 comprises 17 residues. Germline V lookup: CDR1 LGHNA, CDR2 YSLEER. The CDR3: CASSQDRETSAENIQYF. In nucleotides, the CDR3 is TGCGCCAGCAGCCAAGATCGAGAGACTAGCGCCGAAAACATTCAGTACTTC.

This clonotype was detected many times. CDR3 DNA: TGTGCCAGCAGCCTGGGGGGGGTTGGGGAAAAACTGTTTTTT. Amino acids: CASSLGGVGEKLFF. The chain has TRBV12-3 or TRBV12-4 and TRBJ1-4; D might be TRBD1 (5 bases). V was pared by 6 bases and J by 8 bases, with 16 bases between. This CDR3 region has 14 residues.

This clonotype came up a few times. One end of the junction fails to match germline, which may point to a read error. This chain connects TRBV29-1 to TRBJ1-1; the D is unclear. Germline V gene sequence: CDR1 SQVTM, CDR2 ANQGSEA. CDR3 length equals 14 residues. The CDR3 DNA reads as TGCAGCGTTGAAGAGGCATCCATGAACACTGAACCTTTCTTT. It translates to CSVEEASMNTEPFF.

This clonotype was recorded many times. This chain uses TRBV5-4 with TRBJ2-5, with 13 bases identical to TRBD2. V shed 6 bases, J shed 0 bases, and the junction held 5 bases outside the gene matches. CDR3 size: 16 residues. Germline V gene lookup returns CDR1 SGHNT and CDR2 YYREEE (reference sequence). Here the CDR3 DNA reads TGTGCCAGCACCAAAGGGACTAGCGGGAACCAAGAGACCCAGTACTTC. Amino acids: CASTKGTSGNQETQYF.

The CDR3 region is CASAIEGTLGTQYF. DNA for the CDR3: TGTGCCAGCGCCATAGAGGGGACACTAGGGACCCAGTACTTC. This chain links TRBV27 with TRBJ2-5; tentatively, D is TRBD1 (6 bases). The CDR3 runs to 14 residues. Germline CDR1 MNHEY, CDR2 SMNVEV (reference sequence). Trimming took off 8 bases at V and 7 bases at J, with 20 bases between the two ends.

This clonotype was recorded a few times. J is TRBJ1-5 and V is TRBV30; D perhaps matches TRBD1 (6 bases). Trimming left V 2 bases short and J 6 bases short, with 14 bases between. CDR3 length: 14 amino acids. CDR1 GTSNPN and CDR2 SVGIG come from the germline V gene (reference sequence). CDR3: CAWSLRGGGQPQHF. The CDR3 DNA follows: TGTGCCTGGAGTCTAAGGGGGGGTGGTCAGCCCCAGCATTTT.

This clonotype was observed many times. The chain has TRBV6-5 and TRBJ1-2, with D uncertain. The CDR3 has 11 amino acids. Deletions cut 10 bases from V and 3 bases from J, with 9 bases between. Germline values: CDR1 MNHEY, CDR2 SVGAGI. Written as DNA, the CDR3 is TGTGCCATTGGCCGAGACTATGGCTACACCTTC. Its translation: CAIGRDYGYTF.

This clonotype was counted at least ten times. J is TRBJ1-1 and V is TRBV7-9; 8 bases line up with TRBD1. CDR3 length: 12 amino acids. Unmatched junction bases numbered 5, after V lost 7 bases and J lost 7 bases. Germline CDR1 reads SEHNR; CDR2 reads FQNEAQ (reference sequence). The CDR3 nucleotides read TGTGCCAGCACACGGACAGGGAGTGAAGCTTTCTTT. Translation gives CASTRTGSEAFF.

This clonotype was recorded many times. The chain employs TRBV10-2 and TRBJ2-7; D is unresolved. The V and J ends lost 5 bases and 0 bases respectively, with 8 bases between them. The CDR3 contains 13 residues. Germline lookup yields CDR1 WSHSY and CDR2 SAAADI. For the CDR3, the DNA is TGCGCCAGCAGTCACAGCCGCTCCTACGAGCAGTACGTC. Translation: CASSHSRSYEQYV.

At least ten counts were recorded for this clonotype. CDR3 amino acids: CASRQGPQETQYF. CDR3 DNA sequence: TGTGCCAGCAGGCAGGGGCCTCAAGAGACCCAGTACTTC. This sequence joins TRBV2 and TRBJ2-5; D is perhaps TRBD1 (6 bases). This CDR3 has 13 amino acids. V dropped 6 bases and J dropped 2 bases, with 10 bases sitting between them. Germline V lookup: CDR1 SNHLY, CDR2 FYNNEI. The full variable domain, its missing parts supplied by reference TRBV2 and TRBJ2-5, is EPEVTQTPSHQVTQMGQEVILRCVPISNHLYFYWYRQILGQKVEFLVSFYNNEISEKSEIFDDQFSVERPDGSNFTLKIRSTKLEDSAMYFCASRQGPQETQYFGPGTRLLVL.

This clonotype showed up many times. The V gene is TRBV6-4, the J gene TRBJ2-1; D is possibly TRBD2 (7 bases). V dropped 2 bases and J dropped 8 bases, with 10 bases sitting between them. This CDR3 region has 13 residues. Germline CDR1 is MRHNA and CDR2 is SNTAGT. CDR3 in amino acids: CASSDRGGDEQFF. The CDR3 coding sequence is TGTGCCAGCAGTGACCGCGGGGGCGATGAGCAGTTCTTC.

The chain uses TRBV24-1 and TRBJ2-1; TRBD1 matches at 8 bases. Germline-derived CDR1 and CDR2 are KGHDR and SFDVKD. With 6 bases clipped from V and 8 bases from J, the junction kept 11 bases outside the gene matches. The CDR3 is made up of 15 amino acids. As DNA, the CDR3 is TGTGCCACCAGTCCAGGGGGCCAACGAATCGATGAGCAGTTCTTC. It codes for CATSPGGQRIDEQFF.

This clonotype has a count of ten or more. The chain employs TRBV25-1 and TRBJ2-1; 11 positions agree with TRBD2. Trimming removed 4 bases from V and 8 bases from J; junction bases left unmatched: 10. CDR1 and CDR2 from the germline V gene are MGHDK and SYGVNS. The CDR3 contains 16 residues. The CDR3 bases are TGTGCCAGCAGTGGAGTCGGGCTAGCGGGAGGTTATGAGCAGTTCTTC. Translation: CASSGVGLAGGYEQFF.

This clonotype was seen ten or more times. This chain links TRBV7-3 with TRBJ1-1; D not certain. The CDR3 extends over 16 amino acids. CDR1 is SGHTA and CDR2 is FQGTGA in the germline V gene. Trimming removed 5 bases at V and 0 bases at J, with 16 bases between. In nucleotides, the CDR3 is TGTGCCAGCAGCCCAGTGGGAAACGGAGTGAACACTGAAGCTTTCTTT. This encodes CASSPVGNGVNTEAFF.

This clonotype was seen more than once but under ten times. The chain employs TRBV7-2 and TRBJ2-1, with a possible D match to TRBD2 (6 bases). The germline gives CDR1 SGHTA, CDR2 FQGNSA. With 3 bases removed from V and 6 bases from J, the gap between germline ends came to 12 bases. The CDR3 contains 14 residues. CDR3 sequence reads: CASSFGLASNEQFF. DNA for the CDR3: TGTGCCAGCAGCTTTGGGCTAGCGAGCAATGAGCAGTTCTTC.

At least ten counts were recorded for this clonotype. The chain combines TRBV30 with TRBJ2-3; possibly TRBD1 or TRBD2 for D (5 bases each). V gave up 1 base and J gave up 0 bases, with 14 bases separating them. From germline, CDR1 is GTSNPN and CDR2 SVGIG (reference sequence). This CDR3 spans 16 amino acids. CDR3 protein: CAWSGPGRISTDTQYF. In DNA form, the CDR3 reads TGTGCCTGGAGTGGGCCGGGACGGATAAGCACAGATACGCAGTATTTT.

This chain joins TRBV24-1 and TRBJ2-3; 14 bases fit TRBD2. The junction had 5 bases not matched to a gene; V was cut back by 1 base and J by 3 bases. The CDR3 contains 18 residues. CDR1 and CDR2 (germline): KGHDR, SFDVKD. The CDR3 nucleotides are TGTGCCACCAGTGATTTCGCTCGGACTAGCGGGGGGACAGATACGCAGTATTTT. Amino acids: CATSDFARTSGGTDTQYF.

This clonotype was seen ten or more times. The chain employs TRBV20-1 and TRBJ2-7; possible D gene TRBD1, 6 bases. The V gene's germline CDR1 is DFQATT and CDR2 SNEGSKA (reference sequence). The length of the CDR3 is 14 residues. V was clipped by 4 bases and J by 1 base, with 14 bases between them. The CDR3, as DNA: TGCAGTGCTACAGCAGGACAGACATCCTACGAGCAGTACTTC. It specifies CSATAGQTSYEQYF.

At least ten counts were recorded for this clonotype. The V call is TRBV28, the J call TRBJ2-7; maybe TRBD1 (6 bases). CDR3 length: 16 residues. The V and J ends lost 5 bases and 5 bases respectively, with 22 bases between them. Germline-derived CDR1 and CDR2 are MDHEN and SYDVKM. CDR3 nucleotides: TGTGCCAGCAGTCCGCCCACAGGGTACTTCGTCCACGAGCAGTACGTC. Translation: CASSPPTGYFVHEQYV.

The table lists this clonotype with many counts. Mismatch with germline at one junction end may stem from a read error. The chain links TRBV7-7 to TRBJ2-1, with 8 bases that match TRBD2. This CDR3 has 14 amino acids. Germline CDR1 is SSHAT and CDR2 is FNYEAQ (reference sequence). CDR3 in amino acids: CASSPGGPGNEQFF. The CDR3 DNA reads TGTGCTAGCAGTCCGGGGGGGCCGGGTAATGAGCAGTTCTTC.

The chain employs TRBV15 and TRBJ2-7, with D unresolved. Looked up from germline, CDR1 is LNHNV and CDR2 is YYDKDF (reference sequence). The V gene lost 0 bases and the J gene lost 3 bases, with 6 bases spanning the gap. This CDR3 is 13 amino acids long. This CDR3 is CATSRETRYEQYV. Here the CDR3 DNA reads TGTGCCACCAGCAGAGAAACCCGCTACGAGCAGTACGTC.

A few counts support this clonotype. This chain links TRBV6-5 with TRBJ2-3; 7 bases map to TRBD1. J lost 2 bases, V lost 2 bases, and 4 bases had no gene match. Germline lookup yields CDR1 MNHEY and CDR2 SVGAGI. The CDR3 sequence is 15 residues long. CDR3 residues: CASSYRQGITDTQYF. The DNA of the CDR3 is TGTGCCAGCAGTTACAGACAGGGTATCACAGATACGCAGTATTTT.

This clonotype was counted ten times or more. This chain uses TRBV27 with TRBJ2-5; D remains ambiguous. There are 14 residues in the CDR3. V was shortened by 0 bases and J by 1 base, with 6 bases between the two germline ends. Germline CDR1 is MNHEY and CDR2 is SMNVEV (reference sequence). CDR3 sequence (DNA): TGTGCCAGCAGTTTATCAGGCAGCCAAGAGACCCAGTACTTC. It yields the protein CASSLSGSQETQYF.

The table lists this clonotype with many counts. The chain has TRBV5-6 and TRBJ1-2; D is perhaps TRBD1 (5 bases). Germline CDR1 is SGHDT and CDR2 is YYEEEE. Trimming cost V 4 bases and J 7 bases, with 17 bases left between them. This CDR3 region has 14 residues. CDR3 loop: CASSLDRRAFGYTF. The CDR3 nucleotides are TGTGCCAGCAGCCTCGACAGACGCGCATTTGGCTACACCTTC.

This clonotype was counted many times. The rearrangement links TRBV24-1 to TRBJ1-5; 9 nucleotides match TRBD1. The J segment lost 2 bases and the V segment lost 5 bases, leaving 0 bases of the junction unmatched. Germline CDR1 reads KGHDR; CDR2 reads SFDVKD. The CDR3 has 14 residues. CDR3: CATSGTGGNQPQHF. The CDR3 DNA reads as TGTGCCACCAGTGGGACAGGGGGCAATCAGCCCCAGCATTTT.

The table lists this clonotype with many counts. V is TRBV10-3 and J is TRBJ1-2; unclear D gene. Germline loops: CDR1 ENHRY, CDR2 SYGVKD. Trimming cost V 6 bases and J 2 bases, with 10 bases left between them. The CDR3 runs 13 residues. The CDR3 DNA sequence: TGTGCCATCAGCACGGACCTAAACTATGGCTACACCTTC. It translates to CAISTDLNYGYTF.

This clonotype has a count of ten or more. This chain links TRBV4-1 with TRBJ2-1, with TRBD1 matching 11 bases. The junction had 11 bases not matched to a gene; V was cut back by 6 bases and J by 7 bases. Germline loops: CDR1 MGHRA, CDR2 YSYEKL. The CDR3 has 16 amino acids. This CDR3 is CASRPSGTGGRNEQFF. The DNA for the CDR3 is TGCGCCAGCAGGCCATCCGGGACAGGGGGTAGGAATGAGCAGTTCTTC.

This clonotype was observed at least ten times. V usage is TRBV18 and J usage is TRBJ2-7; 8 bases agree with TRBD1. V gave up 6 bases and J gave up 6 bases; unmatched junction bases: 4. This CDR3 is built from 12 residues. Germline V CDR1 and CDR2: KGHSH, LQKENI. CDR3 protein: CASSLTGGEQYV. CDR3 nucleotides: TGTGCCAGCTCGCTTACAGGGGGCGAGCAGTACGTC.

Ten or more counts support this clonotype. The CDR3 here is CAWRAHYEQYF. As DNA, the CDR3 is TGTGCCTGGAGGGCGCACTACGAGCAGTACTTC. This sequence joins TRBV30 and TRBJ2-7; D not resolved. The V end lost 3 bases, the J end lost 3 bases, and 6 bases lay between the germline ends. Germline assignment: CDR1 GTSNPN and CDR2 SVGIG (reference sequence). This CDR3 has 11 residues.

This clonotype came up many times. The chain carries TRBV7-2 and TRBJ1-4, with D perhaps TRBD1 (5 bases). CDR1 and CDR2 from the germline V gene are SGHTA and FQGNSA. This CDR3 spans 18 amino acids. Deletions cut 0 bases from V and 5 bases from J, with 19 bases between. The CDR3 protein is CASSLAQAPVGLNEKLFF. CDR3 sequence (DNA): TGTGCCAGCAGCTTAGCACAGGCCCCAGTTGGCTTGAATGAAAAACTGTTTTTT.

This clonotype has ten or more counts. The chain uses TRBV5-4 and TRBJ2-3; no clear D gene. The CDR3 runs 16 residues. V was trimmed by 3 bases and J by 0 bases, leaving 14 bases between them. Germline V CDR1 and CDR2: SGHNT, YYREEE (reference sequence). DNA of the CDR3: TGTGCCAGCAGCTCAGGACCAAGCGCTAGCACAGATACGCAGTATTTT. Encoded protein: CASSSGPSASTDTQYF.